The next 10 T cell receptor beta chains were all read from a single sample in a study of T-cell reconstitution after alpha-beta-depleted transplantation in children. Unique molecular identifiers were incorporated into the prepared TCRbeta library. TCRdb called the PCR reads again in MiXCR, with one record for every CDR3 protein. The sample includes 450,000 to 550,000 distinct CDR3 sequences, 9.5% to 12% of them seen just once. The starting material was PBMCs, mostly from graft donor cells, obtained 180 days after TCRalphabeta/CD19-depleted stem cell transplant. These receptors came from a female patient between 2 and 15 years old who had a stem cell transplant for aplastic anemia, so the T cells may come from the graft donor.

The chain recombines TRBV9 with TRBJ1-1, with 7 positions matching TRBD1. CDR3 length: 20 residues. From germline, CDR1 is SGDLS and CDR2 YYNGEE. The junction had 17 bases not matched to a gene; V was cut back by 0 bases and J by 0 bases. CDR3 in amino acids: CASSVAGPNPGQPLNTEAFF. For the CDR3, the DNA is TGTGCCAGCAGCGTAGCTGGCCCCAATCCGGGACAGCCTTTGAACACTGAAGCTTTCTTT.

This clonotype has ten or more counts. The chain joins TRBV2 to TRBJ2-2; D gene unclear. There are 11 residues in the CDR3. The ends were cut back, 6 bases at V and 8 bases at J, with 7 bases in the middle. Per germline, CDR1 SNHLY and CDR2 FYNNEI. CDR3: CASRRSGELFF. The CDR3 bases are TGTGCCAGCAGACGGAGTGGGGAGCTGTTTTTT.

This clonotype was picked up a small number of times. The gene calls are TRBV28 and TRBJ2-7, with D possibly matching TRBD2 (5 bases). CDR1 MDHEN and CDR2 SYDVKM come from the germline V gene. This CDR3 is 16 amino acids long. V was clipped by 2 bases and J by 0 bases, with 14 bases between them. CDR3 amino acids: CASSLPRTFSSYEQYF. The CDR3 coding sequence is TGTGCCAGCAGTTTACCCAGGACTTTTAGCTCCTACGAGCAGTACTTC.

This clonotype has a count of ten or more. V is TRBV20-1 and J is TRBJ2-3, with a tentative D call TRBD2 (6 bases). The CDR3 loop spans 13 amino acids. CDR1 is DFQATT and CDR2 is SNEGSKA in the germline V gene (reference sequence). V shed 3 bases and J shed 2 bases, with 9 bases lying between them. CDR3 region: CSASAGYTDTQYF. In DNA, the CDR3 is TGCAGTGCTAGCGCGGGATACACAGATACGCAGTATTTT.

This clonotype was observed many times. The chain carries TRBV12-3 or TRBV12-4 and TRBJ1-2; tentatively, D is TRBD1 (5 bases). V lost 3 bases, J lost 7 bases, and 15 bases lay in between. The CDR3 has 14 residues. CDR3 in DNA: TGTGCCAGCAGTTTCGGCACGGGGCTCTCTGGCTACACCTTC. It translates to CASSFGTGLSGYTF.

At least ten counts were recorded for this clonotype. This chain uses TRBV11-2 with TRBJ2-1; 12 bases fit TRBD1. The CDR3 length is 15 residues. After removal of 3 bases from V and 5 bases from J, the junction contained 2 bases not matched to a gene. The V gene's germline CDR1 is SGHAT and CDR2 FQNNGV. Here the CDR3 reads CASSFGTGGNNEQFF. For the CDR3, the DNA is TGTGCCAGCAGCTTCGGGACAGGGGGCAACAATGAGCAGTTCTTC. The full variable domain, in which reference TRBV11-2 and TRBJ2-1 provide the parts outside the CDR3, is EAGVAQSPRYKIIEKRQSVAFWCNPISGHATLYWYQQILGQGPKLLIQFQNNGVVDDSQLPKDRFSAERLKGVDSTLKIQPAKLEDSAVYLCASSFGTGGNNEQFFGPGTRLTVL.

This chain links TRBV18 with TRBJ2-3, with TRBD2 matching 10 bases. This CDR3 has 19 residues. The junction had 13 bases not matched to a gene; V was cut back by 4 bases and J by 0 bases. CDR1 is KGHSH and CDR2 is LQKENI in the germline V gene. The DNA of the CDR3 is TGTGCCAGCTCACAACATCGCCCTAGCGGGAGAGCTAGCACAGATACGCAGTATTTT. Its protein is CASSQHRPSGRASTDTQYF. Filled out from reference TRBV18 and TRBJ2-3, the complete variable domain reads NAGVMQNPRHLVRRRGQEARLRCSPMKGHSHVYWYRQLPEEGLKFMVYLQKENIIDESGMPKERFSAEFPKEGPSILRIQQVVRGDSAAYFCASSQHRPSGRASTDTQYFGPGTRLTVL.

V usage is TRBV21-1 and J usage is TRBJ1-5; TRBD1, the D gene given by the table, was not confirmed from the DNA. TRBV21-1 is an annotated pseudogene. The CDR3 loop spans 17 amino acids. CDR3 DNA sequence: TGTGCCAGCAGCAAAGCTCAGGGACATTATAGCAATCAGCCCCAGCATTTT. It specifies CASSKAQGHYSNQPQHF.

This clonotype was observed a handful of times. V gene TRBV14 combines with J gene TRBJ2-1, with D tentatively TRBD2 (6 bases). Germline values: CDR1 SGHDN, CDR2 FVKESK. CDR3 length: 14 residues. The V end was cut by 2 bases, the J end by 4 bases, with 9 bases between. The CDR3 DNA reads TGTGCCAGCAGCCAAATGACTAGTTACAATGAGCAGTTCTTC. It codes for CASSQMTSYNEQFF.

V is TRBV20-1 and J is TRBJ2-3, with D unclear. Germline CDR1 DFQATT, CDR2 SNEGSKA (reference sequence). Trimming took off 6 bases at V and 2 bases at J, with 15 bases between the two ends. The CDR3 sequence is 14 residues long. This CDR3 is CSAPATRSTDTQYF. CDR3 DNA sequence: TGCAGTGCCCCCGCGACGAGGTCCACAGATACGCAGTATTTT.